These 10 T cell receptor beta chains originate from one sample sequenced in a study of identical twins. TCRdb recomputed calls from the 5' RACE reads with MiXCR, one row per CDR3 protein. The repertoire includes about 900,000 distinct CDR3 sequences, 10% to 15% of them detected once, and around 1.5% sits in the top ten. These data were likewise used in another study, on yellow fever vaccine responses in identical twins.

Sequenced: PBMCs. Receptors were obtained from a woman younger than 35 in good health.

V is TRBV12-3 or TRBV12-4 and J is TRBJ1-3, with 7 bases lining up with TRBD1. The CDR3 extends over 15 amino acids. V trimming: 7 bases; J trimming: 1 base; junction bases outside the gene matches: 7. This CDR3 is CASNDPRGSGNTIYF. The CDR3 nucleotides are TGTGCCAGCAATGACCCCAGGGGGTCTGGAAACACCATATATTTT.

This clonotype showed up many times. CDR3 sequence reads: CSVRSGRIPGSSYNEQFF. CDR3 bases: TGCAGCGTTCGGAGCGGGAGGATCCCCGGGAGCTCCTACAATGAGCAGTTCTTC. V is TRBV29-1 and J is TRBJ2-1, with 9 bases identical to TRBD2. This CDR3 has 18 amino acids. J gave up 0 bases and V 5 bases, and 14 bases lay outside the gene matches. CDR1 and CDR2 (germline): SQVTM, ANQGSEA.

This clonotype has just a few counts. The chain links TRBV2 to TRBJ2-5; the D is unclear. Trimming removed 8 bases at V and 2 bases at J, with 9 bases between. CDR1 is SNHLY and CDR2 is FYNNEI in the germline V gene. This CDR3 contains 12 residues. In DNA, the CDR3 is TGTGCCAGCGGGCTGGCGCAAGAGACCCAGTACTTC. Amino acid sequence: CASGLAQETQYF.

This clonotype was seen a handful of times. The chain joins TRBV20-1 to TRBJ1-1; D not resolved. The V end lost 6 bases, the J end lost 0 bases, and 11 bases lay between the germline ends. The CDR3 loop spans 13 amino acids. Germline V gene sequence: CDR1 DFQATT, CDR2 SNEGSKA (reference sequence). The CDR3 spells CSAPKSLNTEAFF. The CDR3 DNA reads as TGCAGTGCCCCTAAAAGTCTGAACACTGAAGCTTTCTTT.

This clonotype was observed at least ten times. The V gene is TRBV5-1, the J gene TRBJ2-2, with a weak D call TRBD1 (6 bases). CDR1 SGHRS and CDR2 YFSETQ come from the germline V gene. V gave up 6 bases and J gave up 6 bases, with 21 bases separating them. CDR3 size: 16 residues. The DNA for the CDR3 is TGCGCCAGCAAAGAGGGGGTCCCCGGGTCCCCCGGGGAGCTGTTTTTT. This codes for CASKEGVPGSPGELFF.

The CDR3 coding sequence is TGTGCCATCAGTGAGGCTGGACCGGAGGCCTACGAGCAGTACTTC. This sequence encodes CAISEAGPEAYEQYF. V and J are TRBV10-3 and TRBJ2-7, with D perhaps matching TRBD2 (5 bases). Germline-derived CDR1 and CDR2 are ENHRY and SYGVKD. The CDR3 extends over 15 amino acids. Trimming left V 2 bases short and J 2 bases short, with 13 bases between.

The chain has TRBV5-1 and TRBJ2-7; perhaps TRBD1 as D (6 bases). The CDR3 contains 16 residues. V lost 4 bases to trimming and J lost 0 bases, with 17 bases between them. The germline V gene encodes CDR1 SGHRS and CDR2 YFSETQ. The CDR3 loop is CASSETRTATSYEQYF. CDR3 DNA: TGCGCCAGCAGCGAGACCAGGACAGCTACCTCCTACGAGCAGTACTTC.

The rearrangement uses TRBV7-9 and TRBJ2-1; the D is unclear. The CDR3 length is 13 residues. Germline loops: CDR1 SEHNR, CDR2 FQNEAQ (reference sequence). Trimming shortened V by 1 base and J by 10 bases, and 11 bases separated the two germline ends. The CDR3: CASSLEALGEQFF. Here the CDR3 DNA reads TGTGCCAGCAGCTTAGAAGCTCTGGGAGAGCAGTTCTTC.

CDR3 in DNA: TGTGCCAGCAGCGCAGATAGCGGGAGTGGCTATGAGCAGTTCTTC. Translated, it gives CASSADSGSGYEQFF. This chain joins TRBV7-6 and TRBJ2-1, with 9 bases matching TRBD2. Germline lookup yields CDR1 SGHVS and CDR2 FNYEAQ. The CDR3 consists of 15 residues. After removal of 5 bases from V and 8 bases from J, the junction contained 10 bases not matched to a gene. Variable domain in full (rest from reference TRBV7-6 and TRBJ2-1): GAGVSQSPRYKVTKRGQDVALRCDPISGHVSLYWYRQALGQGPEFLTYFNYEAQQDKSGLPNDRFSAERPEGSISTLTIQRTEQRDSAMYRCASSADSGSGYEQFFGPGTRLTVL.

The chain combines TRBV6-9 with TRBJ2-1; D is undetermined. Germline CDR1 is MNHGY and CDR2 is SVAAGI. The CDR3 sequence is 14 residues long. The V gene lost 4 bases and the J gene lost 7 bases, with 14 bases spanning the gap. The CDR3 DNA is TGTGCCAGCAGTTCGAAAATCCTCGGAAATGAGCAGTTCTTC. It yields the protein CASSSKILGNEQFF.